This T cell receptor (beta chain) derives from a study of blood T cell repertoires in COVID-19. Looking at the study overall: The United States, Italy and Spain supplied acute and convalescent COVID-19 samples. The analysed material was cDNA or gDNA that came from T cells, B-cell-depleted T cells, or PBMCs.

In the original processing: How many nucleated cells were present was estimated from reference gene primer amplification. Here immunoSEQ multiplex PCR was the method, and the copy in TCRdb shows in-frame clones only, minus some. The D gene and trimming were derived from the DNA, and the V and J assignments and clone size from that table. The repertoire has 120,000 or so clones, around four fifths of them found once; the top ten carry over 5%. There are 17 residues in the CDR3. V was clipped by 3 bases and J by 7 bases, with 21 bases between them. The germline CDR1 and CDR2 sequences are MGHRA and YSYEKL.

Sequenced sample: peripheral blood. The chain carries TRBV4-1 and TRBJ1-4; the D gene is possibly TRBD1 (5 bases). This receptor was identified in an older man with active or convalescent COVID-19. The CDR3 region is CASSQEKMGGIGEKLFF. CDR3 nucleotides: TGCGCCAGCAGCCAGGAAAAGATGGGGGGAATAGGTGAAAAACTGTTTTTT.